The next 26 T cell receptor beta chains were all read from a single sample in a study of shared clonotypes between healthy human individuals. Assay: immunoSEQ multiplex PCR; the TCRdb copy retains only in-frame clones and omits some. The sample lists roughly 640,000 clones, approximately 79% seen once, with approximately 1.6% in the top ten. Sequencing input: memory CD4+ T cells sorted from blood. The subset denotes: CD45RA-negative fraction. The receptors were gathered from a woman under 40 in good health.

The chain uses TRBV2 and TRBJ1-1; maybe TRBD1 (5 bases). The CDR3 is 14 amino acids. V lost 2 bases and J 5 bases, leaving 12 bases between the germline ends. In germline, CDR1 is SNHLY, CDR2 FYNNEI. The CDR3 is CASSERGAFTEAFF. CDR3 bases: TGTGCCAGCAGTGAAAGAGGGGCGTTTACTGAAGCTTTCTTT.

Only a few counts were recorded for this clone. The V call is TRBV27, the J call TRBJ1-1, with D maybe TRBD1 (6 bases). Germline-derived CDR1 and CDR2 are MNHEY and SMNVEV (reference sequence). The CDR3 has 15 residues. The V end lost 7 bases, the J end lost 4 bases, and 19 bases lay between the germline ends. The DNA for the CDR3 is TGTGCCAGCACCCCACAGGGTTTGGTCGGCACTGAAGCTTTCTTT. Protein sequence: CASTPQGLVGTEAFF.

The sample holds one count of this clone. The rearrangement joins TRBV7-3 to TRBJ1-1; TRBD1 is a possible D gene (5 bases). Looked up from germline, CDR1 is SGHTA and CDR2 is FQGTGA. The CDR3 runs to 13 residues. Trimming left V 4 bases short and J 5 bases short, with 11 bases between. CDR3 sequence reads: CASSSSRETEAFF. CDR3 in DNA: TGTGCCAGCAGCTCCAGCAGGGAGACTGAAGCTTTCTTT. Full variable domain (missing parts from reference TRBV7-3 and TRBJ1-1): GAGVSQTPSNKVTEKGKYVELRCDPISGHTALYWYRQSLGQGPEFLIYFQGTGAADDSGLPNDRFFAVRPEGSVSTLKIQRTERGDSAVYLCASSSSRETEAFFGQGTRLTVV.

The gene calls are TRBV4-2 and TRBJ2-5; D unresolved. This CDR3 spans 14 amino acids. Trimming left V 4 bases short and J 0 bases short, with 9 bases between. Germline CDR1 reads LGHNA; CDR2 reads YNFKEQ. CDR3 loop: CASSPGSYQETQYF. In DNA, the CDR3 is TGTGCCAGCAGCCCAGGATCCTACCAAGAGACCCAGTACTTC.

The V gene is TRBV9, the J gene TRBJ2-2, with 8 bases matching TRBD2. Germline CDR1 is SGDLS and CDR2 is YYNGEE. The V and J ends lost 1 base and 2 bases, in that order; junction bases with no gene match: 1. This CDR3 comprises 15 residues. The DNA of the CDR3 is TGTGCCAGCAGCGTATTAGCGGGAAACACCGGGGAGCTGTTTTTT. It is translated as CASSVLAGNTGELFF.

The J gene is TRBJ2-1, the V gene TRBV27; 10 bases align to TRBD2. The trim removed 0 bases at V and 7 bases at J, leaving 6 bases unmatched. CDR1 is MNHEY and CDR2 is SMNVEV in the germline V gene (reference sequence). CDR3 length: 16 residues. This CDR3 is CASSLSYQAGGNEQFF. Here the CDR3 DNA reads TGTGCCAGCAGTTTATCGTATCAAGCGGGAGGGAATGAGCAGTTCTTC.

This clone was seen a single time. V is TRBV6-6 and J is TRBJ1-4; 7 nucleotides match TRBD1. CDR1 and CDR2 (germline): MNHNY, SVGAGI (reference sequence). With V trimmed by 6 bases and J by 6 bases, 10 bases remained unmatched. This CDR3 comprises 15 residues. The CDR3 region has the DNA TGTGCCAGCAGCCCCCCCGGGACAGCGGATGAAAAACTGTTTTTT. It is translated as CASSPPGTADEKLFF.

The chain uses TRBV10-3 and TRBJ2-1, with 9 bases fitting TRBD2. Trimming removed 6 bases from V and 5 bases from J; junction bases left unmatched: 5. The length of the CDR3 is 14 residues. Looked up from germline, CDR1 is ENHRY and CDR2 is SYGVKD. CDR3 DNA sequence: TGTGCCATCAGCAGCGGGAGGTATGACAATGAGCAGTTCTTC. Translated: CAISSGRYDNEQFF.

This chain links TRBV28 with TRBJ2-1; D unclear. CDR1 and CDR2 (germline): MDHEN, SYDVKM. CDR3 length equals 13 residues. V was clipped by 6 bases and J by 2 bases, with 8 bases between them. The CDR3 coding sequence is TGTGCCAGCAGCCCCCGGCCCTACAATGAGCAGTTCTTC. The encoded protein is CASSPRPYNEQFF.

The chain is built from TRBV5-1 and TRBJ2-2; D is unresolved. The CDR3 runs 13 residues. Per the germline V gene, CDR1 is SGHRS and CDR2 is YFSETQ. V shed 7 bases and J shed 7 bases, with 14 bases lying between them. The CDR3 spells CASLPDGYGELFF. The CDR3 nucleotides read TGCGCCAGCTTACCGGACGGATACGGGGAGCTGTTTTTT.

This chain uses TRBV19 with TRBJ2-4; D assignment may be TRBD1 or TRBD2 (7 bases each). V was clipped by 11 bases and J by 0 bases, with 17 bases between them. This CDR3 comprises 15 residues. Germline V lookup: CDR1 LNHDA, CDR2 SQIVND (reference sequence). CDR3 sequence reads: CASGGAGLAKNIQYF. In DNA, the CDR3 is TGTGCCTCAGGGGGGGCGGGCTTAGCCAAAAACATTCAGTACTTC. The whole variable domain, filled in from reference TRBV19 and TRBJ2-4, reads DGGITQSPKYLFRKEGQNVTLSCEQNLNHDAMYWYRQDPGQGLRLIYYSQIVNDFQKGDIAEGYSVSREKKESFPLTVTSAQKNPTAFYLCASGGAGLAKNIQYFGAGTRLSVL.

This clone was found once. This chain links TRBV6-5 with TRBJ1-1; TRBD1 aligns across 8 bases. Per the germline V gene, CDR1 is MNHEY and CDR2 is SVGAGI. V trimming: 7 bases; J trimming: 4 bases; junction bases outside the gene matches: 5. This CDR3 spans 13 amino acids. CDR3 residues: CASTPDRVTEAFF. DNA for the CDR3: TGTGCCAGCACCCCGGACAGGGTCACTGAAGCTTTCTTT.

The chain couples TRBV28 to TRBJ1-1; 11 positions agree with TRBD1. The CDR3 runs 16 residues. V lost 5 bases to trimming and J lost 4 bases; unmatched junction nucleotides: 9. The germline V gene has CDR1 MDHEN and CDR2 SYDVKM. The DNA of the CDR3 is TGTGCCAGCAGTCCCGGGACAGGGGGTATGGGCACTGAAGCTTTCTTT. Its translation: CASSPGTGGMGTEAFF.

J is TRBJ2-5 and V is TRBV27; D uncertain. CDR1 and CDR2 (germline): MNHEY, SMNVEV (reference sequence). V lost 7 bases, J lost 5 bases, and 11 bases lay in between. The length of the CDR3 is 12 residues. CDR3: CASMGHGETQYF. The CDR3 region has the DNA TGTGCCAGCATGGGCCATGGTGAGACCCAGTACTTC.

V and J are TRBV5-1 and TRBJ1-1; D is unclear. The germline V gene has CDR1 SGHRS and CDR2 YFSETQ. The CDR3 extends over 14 amino acids. The ends were cut back, 1 base at V and 4 bases at J, with 11 bases in the middle. The CDR3 here is CASSLNPWGTEAFF. CDR3 in DNA: TGCGCCAGCAGCTTGAACCCCTGGGGCACTGAAGCTTTCTTT. Complete variable domain (other parts from reference TRBV5-1 and TRBJ1-1): KAGVTQTPRYLIKTRGQQVTLSCSPISGHRSVSWYQQTPGQGLQFLFEYFSETQRNKGNFPGRFSGRQFSNSRSEMNVSTLELGDSALYLCASSLNPWGTEAFFGQGTRLTVV.

A word on this clone: Different DNA sequences within this sample yield the same CDR3. This chain links TRBV19 with TRBJ1-5; 7 positions agree with TRBD1. Trimming at V came to 5 bases and at J to 2 bases, leaving 0 bases not matched to a gene. The CDR3 length is 13 residues. From germline, CDR1 is LNHDA and CDR2 SQIVND (reference sequence). The CDR3 region has the DNA TGTGCCAGTAGTGGGACAGGCAATCAGCCCCAGCATTTT. The encoded protein is CASSGTGNQPQHF.

V is TRBV4-1 and J is TRBJ2-1; the D gene is possibly TRBD2 (5 bases). Trimming took off 1 base at V and 4 bases at J, with 5 bases between the two ends. The germline V gene has CDR1 MGHRA and CDR2 YSYEKL. The CDR3 has 13 residues. Written as DNA, the CDR3 is TGCGCCAGCAGCCAAGGGACTTACAATGAGCAGTTCTTC. Translated, it gives CASSQGTYNEQFF.

J is TRBJ2-3 and V is TRBV19; D is possibly TRBD2 (5 bases). The CDR3 has 14 residues. Germline lookup yields CDR1 LNHDA and CDR2 SQIVND (reference sequence). V was clipped by 4 bases and J by 5 bases, with 13 bases between them. CDR3 region: CASSTYNRGDTQYF. The CDR3 DNA follows: TGTGCCAGTAGTACCTATAACCGGGGAGATACGCAGTATTTT.

This clone was observed once. The chain's CDR3 is CASSWGDSVNTEAFF. The CDR3 DNA reads TGCGCCAGCAGCTGGGGGGACAGCGTGAACACTGAAGCTTTCTTT. The chain recombines TRBV5-1 with TRBJ1-1, with 7 bases aligning to TRBD1. Trimming at V came to 3 bases and at J to 0 bases, leaving 5 bases not matched to a gene. This CDR3 has 15 amino acids. The germline V gene encodes CDR1 SGHRS and CDR2 YFSETQ. The full variable domain, rest sourced from reference TRBV5-1 and TRBJ1-1, is KAGVTQTPRYLIKTRGQQVTLSCSPISGHRSVSWYQQTPGQGLQFLFEYFSETQRNKGNFPGRFSGRQFSNSRSEMNVSTLELGDSALYLCASSWGDSVNTEAFFGQGTRLTVV.

The chain carries TRBV6-5 and TRBJ1-4; possibly TRBD1 for D (5 bases). Germline CDR1 reads MNHEY; CDR2 reads SVGAGI. V was trimmed by 8 bases and J by 1 base, leaving 8 bases between them. The CDR3 runs 13 residues. The DNA for the CDR3 is TGTGCCAGCCGTCAGGGAACTAATGAAAAACTGTTTTTT. This codes for CASRQGTNEKLFF.

This chain uses TRBV28 with TRBJ1-5; D remains ambiguous. Trimming cost V 5 bases and J 1 base, with 15 bases left between them. Germline values: CDR1 MDHEN, CDR2 SYDVKM. This CDR3 has 16 residues. CDR3 nucleotide sequence: TGTGCCAGCAGTACTTTTCCGGAGTTGAGCAATCAGCCCCAGCATTTT. Translating gives CASSTFPELSNQPQHF.

Details on this clone: Other DNA sequences in the sample encode the same CDR3. In DNA form, the CDR3 reads TGTGCCAGTAGTATTGGGGGAGCCAAAAACATTCAGTACTTC. Translation: CASSIGGAKNIQYF. The chain carries TRBV19 and TRBJ2-4, with D perhaps TRBD1 or TRBD2 (5 bases each). The CDR3 is made up of 14 amino acids. The germline CDR1 and CDR2 sequences are LNHDA and SQIVND (reference sequence). V lost 3 bases, J lost 0 bases, and 6 bases lay in between.

This rearrangement joins TRBV7-6 to TRBJ2-6, with D perhaps being TRBD1 or TRBD2 (5 bases each). The CDR3 spans 18 residues. Germline-derived CDR1 and CDR2 are SGHVS and FNYEAQ. V was shortened by 1 base and J by 0 bases, with 13 bases between the two germline ends. CDR3 residues: CASSLGGARGSGANVLTF. The CDR3 nucleotides read TGTGCCAGCAGCTTAGGGGGAGCGAGGGGCTCTGGGGCCAACGTCCTGACTTTC.

The chain combines TRBV6-6 with TRBJ1-1, with D perhaps matching TRBD1 (5 bases). This CDR3 spans 15 amino acids. Trimming stripped 5 bases from V and 3 bases from J, with 16 bases between. In germline, CDR1 is MNHNY, CDR2 SVGAGI (reference sequence). CDR3 region: CASSKRQSRDTEAFF. The CDR3 nucleotides read TGTGCCAGCAGTAAGAGACAGAGTAGGGACACTGAAGCTTTCTTT.

This clone has just one count. This chain connects TRBV7-2 to TRBJ2-1; D uncertain. Germline-derived CDR1 and CDR2 are SGHTA and FQGNSA. The CDR3 extends over 12 amino acids. V was shortened by 2 bases and J by 12 bases, with 11 bases between the two germline ends. In DNA form, the CDR3 reads TGTGCCAGCAGCTTATTGCGGAGCTGGCAGTTCTTC. Protein: CASSLLRSWQFF. Together with reference TRBV7-2 and TRBJ2-1, the CDR3 gives the full variable domain: GAGVSQSPSNKVTEKGKDVELRCDPISGHTALYWYRQSLGQGLEFLIYFQGNSAPDKSGLPSDRFSAERTGGSVSTLTIQRTQQEDSAVYLCASSLLRSWQFFGPGTRLTVL.

The chain combines TRBV6-4 with TRBJ2-1; TRBD2 matches at 10 bases. Unmatched junction bases numbered 6, after V lost 6 bases and J lost 7 bases. This CDR3 has 14 residues. The germline CDR1 and CDR2 sequences are MRHNA and SNTAGT. Here the CDR3 DNA reads TGTGCCAGCAGAGCGGGAGGGCCAGAAAATGAGCAGTTCTTC. Translated, it gives CASRAGGPENEQFF.